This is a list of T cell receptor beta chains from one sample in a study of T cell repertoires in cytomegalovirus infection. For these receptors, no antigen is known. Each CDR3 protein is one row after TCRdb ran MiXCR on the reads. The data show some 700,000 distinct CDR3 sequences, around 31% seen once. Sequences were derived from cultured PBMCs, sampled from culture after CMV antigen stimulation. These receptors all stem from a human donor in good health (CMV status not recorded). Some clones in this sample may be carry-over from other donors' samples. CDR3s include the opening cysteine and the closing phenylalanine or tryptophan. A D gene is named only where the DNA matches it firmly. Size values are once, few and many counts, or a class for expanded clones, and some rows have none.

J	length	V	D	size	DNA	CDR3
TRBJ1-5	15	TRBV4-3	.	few	TGCGCCAGCAGCCAAGGTTGGGGCAGGGGCCAGCCCCAGCATTTT	CASSQGWGRGQPQHF
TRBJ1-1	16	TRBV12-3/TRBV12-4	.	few	TGTGCCAGCACCCCTGAGGCCTTGTTGGGGAACACTGAAGCTTTCTTT	CASTPEALLGNTEAFF
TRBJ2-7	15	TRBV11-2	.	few	TGTGCCAGCAGCTTAGTTCGGGGGCGAACCCACGAGCAGTACTTC	CASSLVRGRTHEQYF
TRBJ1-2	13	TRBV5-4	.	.	TGTGCCAGCAGCCTAGACACCATTGAGGGCTACACCTTC	CASSLDTIEGYTF
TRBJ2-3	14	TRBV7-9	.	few	TGTGCCAGCAGCTTTGGGGTTAGGGCAGATACGCAGTATTTT	CASSFGVRADTQYF
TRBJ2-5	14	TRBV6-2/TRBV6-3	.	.	TGTGCCAGCAGATTTGTGGGTAACCAAGAGACCCAGTACTTC	CASRFVGNQETQYF
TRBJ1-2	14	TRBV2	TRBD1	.	TGTGCCAGCAGTACCGGGACAGGCCTCTATGGCTACACCTTC	CASSTGTGLYGYTF
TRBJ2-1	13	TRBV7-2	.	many	TGTGCCAGCAGCTTAATGGGGTACAATGAGCAGTTCTTC	CASSLMGYNEQFF
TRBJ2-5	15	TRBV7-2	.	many	TGTGCCAGCAGCTTAGGACCGGCAGCCCAAGAGACCCAGTACTTC	CASSLGPAAQETQYF
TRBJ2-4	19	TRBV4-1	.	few	TGCGCCAGCAGCCCCGGGGCGGCTTTAATTCCTCTAGCCAAAAACATTCAGTACTTC	CASSPGAALIPLAKNIQYF
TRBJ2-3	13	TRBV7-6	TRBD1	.	TGTGCCAGCAGCCCGGACTGGGACAGGGCGCAGTATTTT	CASSPDWDRAQYF
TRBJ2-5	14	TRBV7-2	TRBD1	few	TGTGCCAGCAGCCGCAACAGGGGGCTAGAGACCCAGTACTTC	CASSRNRGLETQYF
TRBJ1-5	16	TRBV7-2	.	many	TGTGCCAGCAGCTTAGTTGGCGCAGGGAGTAATCAGCCCCAGCATTTT	CASSLVGAGSNQPQHF
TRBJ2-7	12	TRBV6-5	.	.	TGTGCCACCAGGTTGGGGGTTCACGAGCAGTACTTC	CATRLGVHEQYF
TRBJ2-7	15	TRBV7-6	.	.	TGTGCCAGCAGCTTAGTTCGGGACCCGGCGATGGAGCAGTACTTC	CASSLVRDPAMEQYF
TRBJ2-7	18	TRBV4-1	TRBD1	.	TGCGCCAGCAGCCAAGGAATAACTCAGACAGGGGCCCGTGGCGAGCAGTACTTC	CASSQGITQTGARGEQYF
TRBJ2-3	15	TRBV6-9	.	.	TGTGCCAGCAGTTATAGGCGGGACAACACAGATACGCAGTATTTT	CASSYRRDNTDTQYF
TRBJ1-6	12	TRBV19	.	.	TGTGCCAGTCAAGAACCCGGTTCACCCCTCCACTTT	CASQEPGSPLHF
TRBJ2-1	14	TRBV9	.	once	TGTGCCAGCAGCGTAGGGACCGGGGACAATGAGCAGTTCTTC	CASSVGTGDNEQFF
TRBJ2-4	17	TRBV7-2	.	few	TGTGCCAGCAGCACCCCTTACAGGGCCCGGGCCAAAAACATTCAGTACTTC	CASSTPYRARAKNIQYF
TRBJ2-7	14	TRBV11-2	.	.	TGTGCCAGCAGCTTAGACCTAGCTGTGTACGAGCAGTACTTC	CASSLDLAVYEQYF
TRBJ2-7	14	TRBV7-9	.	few	TGTGCCAGCAGCCCCCGGGTGGAAGCCTACGAGCAGTACTTC	CASSPRVEAYEQYF
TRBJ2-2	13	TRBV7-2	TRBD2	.	TGTGCCAGCGGAAGACTAGCGGCCGGGGAGCTGTTTTTT	CASGRLAAGELFF
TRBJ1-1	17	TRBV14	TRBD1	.	TGTGCCAGCAGCCCAGGCGGGACAGGGGGCCTTAGGACTGAAGCTTTCTTT	CASSPGGTGGLRTEAFF
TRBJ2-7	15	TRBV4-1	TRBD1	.	TGCGCCAGCAGCCCGGCGGGACAGGGAGATTACGAGCAGTACTTC	CASSPAGQGDYEQYF
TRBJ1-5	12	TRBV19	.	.	TGTGCCACCACAGGTTACAATCAGCCCCAGCATTTT	CATTGYNQPQHF
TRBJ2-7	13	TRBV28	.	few	TGTGCCAGCATGAGACGGGGGGCAACCGAGCAGTACTTC	CASMRRGATEQYF
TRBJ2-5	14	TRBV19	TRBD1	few	TGTGCCAGTAGTATTTGGGACAGCCAAGAGACCCAGTACTTC	CASSIWDSQETQYF
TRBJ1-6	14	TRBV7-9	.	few	TGTGCCAGCAGCCAAACAGGGCAAGGTTCACCCCTCCACTTT	CASSQTGQGSPLHF